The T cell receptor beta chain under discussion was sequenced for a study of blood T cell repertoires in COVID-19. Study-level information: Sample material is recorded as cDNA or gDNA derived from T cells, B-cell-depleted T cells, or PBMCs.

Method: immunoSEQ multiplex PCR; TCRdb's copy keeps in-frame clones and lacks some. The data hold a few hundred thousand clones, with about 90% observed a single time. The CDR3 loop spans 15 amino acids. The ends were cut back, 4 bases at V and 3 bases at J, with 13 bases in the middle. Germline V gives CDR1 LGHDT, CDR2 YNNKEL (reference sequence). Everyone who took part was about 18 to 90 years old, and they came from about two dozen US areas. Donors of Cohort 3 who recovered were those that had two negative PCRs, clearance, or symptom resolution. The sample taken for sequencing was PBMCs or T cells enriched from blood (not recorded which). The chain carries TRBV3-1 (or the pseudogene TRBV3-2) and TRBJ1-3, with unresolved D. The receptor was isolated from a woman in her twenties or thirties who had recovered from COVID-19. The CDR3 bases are TGTGCCAGCAGCCCCCTACACGGGTTTGGAAACACCATATATTTT. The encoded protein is CASSPLHGFGNTIYF.